The 13 T cell receptor beta chains listed next were all sequenced from one sample in a study of regulatory T cells in long-lasting Graves disease. CDR3-region Arm-PCR and iRepertoire HTBI primers produced the TCR beta libraries. One entry per CDR3 protein results from TCRdb running MiXCR on the multiplex PCR reads. Of some 370,000 distinct CDR3 sequences in the sample, about an eighth were seen once. Time point defined: newly diagnosed GD, antithyroid drugs for less than 3 months. The TCR library was made from RNA that had been extracted from PBMCs in TRIzol. These records were also assigned to another study, of T cells in Graves' hyperthyroidism and ophthalmopathy.

The source was peripheral blood mononuclear cells (PBMCs), collected at new diagnosis, from a patient treated with antithyroid drugs. Receptors were obtained from a woman between 18 and 29 years old with Graves disease.

This clonotype occurred many times. The chain recombines TRBV12-3 or TRBV12-4 with TRBJ2-5; the match to TRBD2 covers 9 bases. The DNA end is a closer match to TRBJ2-1, so the J assignment may be wrong. The CDR3 runs 16 residues. The CDR3 DNA reads as TGTGCCAGCAGTTGGTGGGGCGGGGGGGCTGTAAATGAGCAGTTCTTC. Protein product: CASSWWGGGAVNEQFF.

The genes are TRBV20-1 and TRBJ2-1, with 11 bases identical to TRBD2. This CDR3 region has 15 residues. The J segment lost 9 bases and the V segment lost 0 bases, leaving 7 bases of the junction unmatched. Germline CDR1 and CDR2: DFQATT and SNEGSKA (reference sequence). CDR3 sequence (DNA): TGCAGTGCTAGAGATCGACTAGCGGGGCGGGGTGAGCAGTTCTTC. Translation gives CSARDRLAGRGEQFF.

At least ten counts were recorded for this clonotype. V and J are TRBV6-1 and TRBJ1-1, with D perhaps TRBD1 (5 bases). Germline V gene lookup returns CDR1 MNHNS and CDR2 SASEGT. The germline V and J ends were trimmed by 7 bases and 1 base, with 10 bases remaining between them. The CDR3 is 13 amino acids. CDR3 sequence: CASTLGQNTEAFF. The CDR3 region has the DNA TGTGCCAGCACTCTCGGACAGAACACTGAAGCTTTCTTT.

Only a few counts were recorded for this clonotype. One junction end does not reproduce the germline sequence, and a read error may be involved. The genes are TRBV6-2 or TRBV6-3 and TRBJ2-5; D is unclear. Per the germline V gene, CDR1 is MNHEY and CDR2 is SVGEGT. The CDR3 sequence is 13 residues long. The CDR3 here is CTSSYSPEGTQYF. The CDR3 DNA reads as TGTACCAGCAGTTATTCGCCTGAAGGGACCCAGTACTTC.

This clonotype was counted ten times or more. The chain links TRBV5-4 to TRBJ2-1; TRBD2 might be the D (6 bases). Trimming stripped 1 base from V and 5 bases from J, with 7 bases between. The CDR3 is 13 residues long. The V gene's germline CDR1 is SGHNT and CDR2 YYREEE (reference sequence). The CDR3 region has the DNA TGTGCCAGCAGCTTGTGGGGGGACAATGAGCAGTTCTTC. Residues: CASSLWGDNEQFF.

This clonotype was counted ten times or more. This chain connects TRBV11-1 to TRBJ1-3; 7 bases match TRBD1. Germline V gives CDR1 SGHAT, CDR2 FQDESV (reference sequence). The CDR3 runs to 17 residues. The J segment lost 2 bases and the V segment lost 4 bases, leaving 11 bases of the junction unmatched. The CDR3 reads CASSSFRDSSAGNTIYF. The DNA for the CDR3 is TGTGCCAGCAGCTCTTTCCGGGACAGCAGCGCTGGAAACACCATATATTTT.

This clonotype was counted many times. The genes are TRBV9 and TRBJ2-1; weak D call: TRBD1 (6 bases). V was clipped by 4 bases and J by 9 bases, with 17 bases between them. This CDR3 is built from 14 residues. The germline V gene encodes CDR1 SGDLS and CDR2 YYNGEE. The chain's CDR3 is CASSPRPTGAEQFF. DNA for the CDR3: TGTGCCAGCAGCCCCCGCCCGACAGGCGCTGAGCAGTTCTTC.

This clonotype was detected a few times. This chain connects TRBV5-1 to TRBJ1-2; D might be TRBD1 (5 bases). Trimming pared 2 bases from V and 8 bases from J, leaving 13 bases between. CDR3 length: 13 residues. Germline CDR1 reads SGHRS; CDR2 reads YFSETQ. The chain's CDR3 is CASSLGELEGYTF. The CDR3 nucleotides read TGCGCCAGCAGCTTAGGGGAGCTGGAGGGCTACACCTTC.

This chain connects TRBV9 to TRBJ1-2; the match to TRBD1 covers 11 bases. The CDR3 is made up of 15 amino acids. After removal of 3 bases from V and 1 base from J, the junction contained 2 bases not matched to a gene. Per the germline V gene, CDR1 is SGDLS and CDR2 is YYNGEE. In nucleotides, the CDR3 is TGTGCCAGCAGCGCTGGGACAGGGGGTAACTATGGCTACACCTTC. Amino acid sequence: CASSAGTGGNYGYTF.

This clonotype was seen many times. The rearrangement links TRBV11-1 to TRBJ2-5; 7 bases are shared with TRBD1. The germline V gene encodes CDR1 SGHAT and CDR2 FQDESV (reference sequence). This CDR3 spans 16 amino acids. J gave up 4 bases and V 5 bases, and 13 bases lay outside the gene matches. The CDR3: CASSHRDSSWGETQYF. The CDR3 DNA is TGTGCCAGCAGCCACCGGGACAGCTCCTGGGGAGAGACCCAGTACTTC.

This clonotype was found many times. The chain uses TRBV28 and TRBJ2-1; TRBD1 agrees at 11 bases. CDR1 and CDR2 (germline): MDHEN, SYDVKM. J lost 5 bases, V lost 6 bases, and 6 bases had no gene match. This CDR3 region has 15 residues. In DNA form, the CDR3 reads TGTGCCAGCAGCACCCGGGACAGGGGGAACAATGAGCAGTTCTTC. Translation: CASSTRDRGNNEQFF.

The sample holds many counts of this clonotype. The gene calls are TRBV20-1 and TRBJ2-1, with 16 bases aligning to TRBD2. The length of the CDR3 is 15 residues. Germline V gene sequence: CDR1 DFQATT, CDR2 SNEGSKA (reference sequence). V lost 1 base, J lost 8 bases, and 2 bases stayed unmatched. In DNA form, the CDR3 reads TGCAGTGCTAGAGCGGGACTAGCGGGGGGGGATGAGCAGTTCTTC. This encodes CSARAGLAGGDEQFF.

This clonotype was counted at least ten times. This chain links TRBV18 with TRBJ2-1, with 16 bases that match TRBD2. The CDR3 sequence is 18 residues long. Per the germline V gene, CDR1 is KGHSH and CDR2 is LQKENI. Trimming at V came to 4 bases and at J to 8 bases, leaving 11 bases not matched to a gene. CDR3 nucleotide sequence: TGTGCCAGCTCACGCCCGGGACTAGCGGGAGGGTTCAGAGATGAGCAGTTCTTC. Its translation: CASSRPGLAGGFRDEQFF.